This T cell receptor (beta chain) was recovered during a study of shared clonotypes between healthy human individuals (dated by TCRdb to 2020 to 2021). Notes on the research overall: The cohort included three men and two women between 18 and 49 years of age. For each donor, CD4 naive and CD4 memory were each run on three plates, CD8 naive on two plates, and CD8 memory on one plate. Between about 0.85 and 10 billion PBMCs per donor were obtained by leukapheresis. Different laboratories and diverse techniques were used to prepare libraries and sequence TCR repertoires, to increase sequencing depth and limit assay-specific biases. To estimate repertoire size and how much clonotypes are shared between individuals, the study performed deep sequencing of blood TCR repertoires from a handful of healthy adults.

A note on this clone: Its antigen remains unidentified. One junction end does not reproduce the germline sequence, and a read error may be involved.

The CDR3 goes from the cysteine to the phenylalanine over 13 residues. Only the CDR3 portion is preserved as DNA: 39 bases, with reading frame beginning at the first base. The germline V gene provides CDR1 SQVTM and CDR2 ANQGSEA. TCR CDR3 regions were amplified from genomic DNA by multiplex PCR using the deep immunoSEQ assay. For each cell subset, the extracted genomic DNA was distributed evenly across all wells of several immunoSEQ 96-well plates, and each plate served as one replicate. For sorted subsets, roughly 200 ng of genomic DNA, equivalent to 25,000 to 35,000 T cell genomes, went into each replicate PCR. Purified libraries were quantified with a Qubit 3.0 fluorometer, sized on a Bioanalyzer 2100, and re-quantified with the KAPA Library Quantification kit. Every immunoSEQ 96-well plate was sequenced on a dedicated single-read 150-cycle Illumina NextSeq 550 flow cell. In the source study's methods: Because only junctional sequences without quality scores were contained in the immunoSEQ output, filtering matching that applied to full-length reads could not be performed. To assign V/J genes and CDR3, sequences were annotated against IMGT germline references using PyIR, a Python wrapper for IgBLAST v1.9. Reads with weak V/J assignments (E-value above 1e-6), missing CDR3, stop codons, out-of-frame junctions, or ambiguous translated residues were removed. A V3J clonotype was defined by an identical inferred V gene, J gene, and CDR3 amino acid sequence. Percentage overlap between repertoires was computed as shared unique clonotypes divided by the size of the smaller repertoire. Three approaches were used to assess repertoire richness: RTK rarefaction, the Chao1 estimator, and Recon v2.1 estimates of unobserved clonotypes. Generation probabilities for all TCRbeta clonotypes obtained by the gDNA method from several donors were computed using OLGA. The clones in this table, taken by TCRdb from immuneACCESS, are in-frame only. Not every clone is retained; where verified, under half of the shortfall comes from an unresolved V gene, and the cause of the rest is unknown. V, J and clone size derive from that table, while D and trimming were established from the DNA sequence. The table for this sample lists roughly 410,000 clones; approximately 97% of them were counted only once. The ten biggest clones cover 0.32% of the sample.

The donors were healthy, HIV-negative adults who had no recently reported acute infections or vaccinations. All donors were Caucasian adults living in Nashville, Tennessee, USA. CD8 memory samples consisted of magnetically selected CD45RO+ cells combined with CCR7-negative CD45RA+ effector memory (TemRA) cells. Blood was collected by leukapheresis, and PBMCs were isolated by Ficoll-Histopaque density gradient centrifugation and then cryopreserved in liquid nitrogen vapor phase. Purity and quantity of every magnetically sorted T cell population were checked by analytical flow cytometry. Each sorted fraction had its genomic DNA isolated and then quantified by UV absorbance on a Nanodrop 2000c. Points the paper makes about the study in general: The genetic and exposure-history diversity represented was limited by the small number of donors. Naive subsets generally had larger estimated clonotype richness than memory subsets. Pairwise subsampling led to the expectation that sequencing depth would affect the degree of clonotype sharing among donors. Incomplete sequencing was indicated by rarefaction of sorted-subset datasets, despite the large sequencing depth. Sampling was restricted to blood, and TCR repertoires in tissues likely differ from the TCR repertoires found in blood. About 5% of naive CD4, approximately 3.7% of naive CD8, 2.3% of memory CD4, and about 0.4% of memory CD8 clonotypes were shared across a few donors. Compared with non-shared clonotypes, the clonotypes found in all four sorted-subset donors had higher generation probabilities.

The TCR comes from a man aged 30 to 39 in good health. Sequencing input: memory CD8+ T cells sorted from blood. Reading the label with the study, this specimen's cell subset or site is: CD45RO+ cells pooled with CCR7-negative TemRA cells. The rearranged segments are TRBV29-1 and TRBJ1-2; confidence is insufficient to name the D gene. Read as DNA, the sequence is TGCAGCGTCGAAGATTTCGGTCTCTATGGCTACACCTTC. The translation is CSVEDFGLYGYTF.